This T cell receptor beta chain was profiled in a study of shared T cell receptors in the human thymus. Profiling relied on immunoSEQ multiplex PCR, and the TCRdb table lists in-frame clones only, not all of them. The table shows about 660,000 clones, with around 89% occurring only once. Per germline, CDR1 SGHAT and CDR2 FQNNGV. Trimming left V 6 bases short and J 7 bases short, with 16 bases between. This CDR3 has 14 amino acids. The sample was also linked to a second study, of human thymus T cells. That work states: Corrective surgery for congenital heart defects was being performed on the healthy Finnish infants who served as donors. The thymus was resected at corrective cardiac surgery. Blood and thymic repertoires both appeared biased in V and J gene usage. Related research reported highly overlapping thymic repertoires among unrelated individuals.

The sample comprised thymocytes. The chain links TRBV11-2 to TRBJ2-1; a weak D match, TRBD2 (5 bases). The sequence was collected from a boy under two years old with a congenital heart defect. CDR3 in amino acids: CASSLARVGNEQFF. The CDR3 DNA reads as TGTGCCAGCAGTCTAGCTCGAGTGGGGAATGAGCAGTTCTTC.